This T cell receptor (beta chain) was observed in a study of PD-1 blockade in classical Hodgkin lymphoma. Measured with immunoSEQ multiplex PCR; TCRdb has only the in-frame clones, and not every one. This table holds 25,000 to 35,000 clones, about 80% found once. Time point noted: cycle 4 day 1 (C4D1), after more than 5 weeks of nivolumab. Every one of the patients relapsed after autologous stem cell transplantation (brentuximab vedotin exposure was variable). This TCR was sampled from a human donor with classical Hodgkin lymphoma. The starting material was peripheral blood mononuclear cells (PBMCs), obtained before the fourth cycle of nivolumab.

Here the CDR3 DNA reads TGTGCCAGCAGTTACGTGGGCAGAACCCCAGGTGAGCAGTTCTTC. Translation: CASSYVGRTPGEQFF. J is TRBJ2-1 and V is TRBV6-5, with D unresolved. CDR1 is MNHEY, CDR2 SVGAGI, per germline. The CDR3 is made up of 15 amino acids. Trimming removed 2 bases from V and 9 bases from J, with 17 bases in between.